Listed here are 28 T cell receptor beta chains from one sample, sequenced in a study of cytomegalovirus exposure and HLA in healthy donors (dated by TCRdb to the late 2010s). Library preparation employed the immunoSEQ multiplex PCR assay. For the multiplex PCR, a mixture combining 60 forward primers for TCR Vbeta segments and 13 reverse primers for TCR Jbeta segments was used. TCRdb took over this immuneACCESS table, retaining in-frame rearrangements with V and J assigned. Such tables are incomplete; in checked studies, under half of the missing clones stem from an unresolved V gene, and the remainder is unexplained. The sample records 150,000 to 200,000 clones, about two thirds of which are singletons. In total, the top ten clones hold approximately 4.5% of the sample. The sample was PBMCs. These receptors all come from a woman aged 18-29 years in good health and CMV-seropositive.

In this sample, this clone turned up a few times. This chain uses TRBV6-1 with TRBJ2-1; D perhaps matches TRBD2 (5 bases). Between the trimmed V and J ends, which lost 6 bases and 2 bases, there was a span of 11 bases. The CDR3 is 14 residues long. The germline V gene has CDR1 MNHNS and CDR2 SASEGT. CDR3 nucleotides: TGTGCCAGCAGACCCAGGAGGACCTACAATGAGCAGTTCTTC. It specifies CASRPRRTYNEQFF.

This chain joins TRBV10-3 and TRBJ1-1, with TRBD1 matching over 9 bases. V was clipped by 5 bases and J by 4 bases; unmatched bases: 5. CDR3 length: 14 residues. Germline V gives CDR1 ENHRY, CDR2 SYGVKD. CDR3 sequence: CAISPQGAGTEAFF. CDR3 nucleotide sequence: TGTGCCATCAGTCCACAGGGGGCGGGCACTGAAGCTTTCTTT.

This rearrangement joins TRBV13 to TRBJ1-1; D unresolved. V was clipped by 5 bases and J by 5 bases, with 27 bases between them. This CDR3 has 18 amino acids. Germline values: CDR1 PRHDT, CDR2 FYEKMQ (reference sequence). The CDR3 spells CASSSTLYSATMRTEAFF. CDR3 DNA sequence: TGTGCCAGCAGCAGTACTTTATATTCAGCGACGATGCGTACTGAAGCTTTCTTT.

The genes are TRBV18 and TRBJ1-5; D is possibly TRBD1 (6 bases). Trimming took 0 bases from V and 4 from J, leaving 10 bases between them. The CDR3 totals 15 residues. Germline V gene data show CDR1 as KGHSH and CDR2 as LQKENI. CDR3 sequence: CASSPPDRFNQPQHF. CDR3 bases: TGTGCCAGCTCACCACCCGACAGGTTTAATCAGCCCCAGCATTTT.

The chain joins TRBV30 to TRBJ2-3; 10 positions agree with TRBD1. Germline V gene sequence: CDR1 GTSNPN, CDR2 SVGIG (reference sequence). This CDR3 region has 14 residues. With 2 bases clipped from V and 5 bases from J, the junction kept 4 bases outside the gene matches. The CDR3 here is CAWSSGQGVDTQYF. The CDR3 DNA is TGTGCCTGGAGTTCTGGACAGGGGGTAGATACGCAGTATTTT.

The CDR3 bases are TGTGCCAGCAGTTTCACCGGACTAGCGGGAGGATCCTCCTACAATGAGCAGTTCTTC. Translating gives CASSFTGLAGGSSYNEQFF. The chain recombines TRBV28 with TRBJ2-1, with 14 nucleotides matching TRBD2. The germline V gene has CDR1 MDHEN and CDR2 SYDVKM. The junction had 7 bases not matched to a gene; V was cut back by 3 bases and J by 0 bases. This CDR3 is 19 amino acids long.

About this clone: The CDR3 does not close with the conserved phenylalanine or tryptophan, likely indicating a read error. The CDR3 sequence: CASSNLAGDTGELFV. DNA for the CDR3: TGTGCCAGCAGTAACCTAGCGGGAGACACCGGGGAGCTGTTTGTT. This chain joins TRBV6-1 and TRBJ2-2; 10 nucleotides agree with TRBD2. The V gene end was trimmed by 5 bases and the J gene end by 3 bases; junction bases not matched to a gene: 3. CDR1 is MNHNS, CDR2 SASEGT, per germline. This CDR3 comprises 15 residues.

The rearrangement links TRBV5-1 to TRBJ2-2, with D maybe TRBD1 (5 bases). The CDR3 loop spans 15 amino acids. Germline V CDR1 and CDR2: SGHRS, YFSETQ. Trimming shortened V by 5 bases and J by 3 bases, and 14 bases separated the two germline ends. The CDR3 nucleotides read TGCGCCAGCAGGTTCAGGGCTACCGACACCGGGGAGCTGTTTTTT. Protein product: CASRFRATDTGELFF.

A few counts support this clone. This chain links TRBV19 with TRBJ1-5; maybe TRBD1 (6 bases). Deletions cut 4 bases from V and 4 bases from J, with 14 bases between. The CDR3 sequence is 15 residues long. Per the germline V gene, CDR1 is LNHDA and CDR2 is SQIVND (reference sequence). The CDR3 sequence: CASSNPGVANQPQHF. DNA for the CDR3: TGTGCCAGTAGTAACCCAGGGGTGGCGAATCAGCCCCAGCATTTT.

The genes are TRBV7-3 and TRBJ2-1, with 14 nucleotides matching TRBD2. CDR1 is SGHTA and CDR2 is FQGTGA in the germline V gene. The V and J ends lost 5 bases and 8 bases, in that order; junction bases with no gene match: 8. This CDR3 has 16 residues. The CDR3: CASSLGLAGARYEQFF. The CDR3 nucleotides are TGTGCCAGCAGCCTGGGACTAGCGGGAGCCAGGTATGAGCAGTTCTTC.

V is TRBV21-1 and J is TRBJ2-2; TRBD2 is the table's D call and was not checked against the DNA. TRBV21-1 is termed a pseudogene. The CDR3 extends over 16 amino acids. CDR3 in DNA: TGTGCCAGCCGGTTAGCGGGAGGTTCGAACACCGGGGAGCTGTTTTTT. This sequence encodes CASRLAGGSNTGELFF.

The chain combines TRBV28 with TRBJ2-5, with 8 nucleotides matching TRBD2. The CDR3 contains 16 residues. The V gene's germline CDR1 is MDHEN and CDR2 SYDVKM. J gave up 4 bases and V 5 bases, and 12 bases lay outside the gene matches. The CDR3 loop is CASSLPGLAPRETQYF. CDR3 in DNA: TGTGCCAGCAGTCTTCCCGGACTAGCACCTAGAGAGACCCAGTACTTC. Supplemented by reference TRBV28 and TRBJ2-5, the full variable domain reads DVKVTQSSRYLVKRTGEKVFLECVQDMDHENMFWYRQDPGLGLRLIYFSYDVKMKEKGDIPEGYSVSREKKERFSLILESASTNQTSMYLCASSLPGLAPRETQYFGPGTRLLVL.

This sequence joins TRBV6-1 and TRBJ2-7; TRBD2 agrees at 10 bases. This CDR3 contains 16 residues. Germline-derived CDR1 and CDR2 are MNHNS and SASEGT. V shed 4 bases, J shed 5 bases, and the junction held 11 bases outside the gene matches. CDR3 region: CASSGLSSGSRHEQYF. In DNA, the CDR3 is TGTGCCAGCAGTGGACTTTCTAGCGGGAGTAGGCACGAGCAGTACTTC.

V gene TRBV7-9 combines with J gene TRBJ2-1, with D perhaps TRBD2 (5 bases). Germline V gives CDR1 SEHNR, CDR2 FQNEAQ (reference sequence). This CDR3 has 15 residues. V was clipped by 5 bases and J by 5 bases, with 16 bases between them. CDR3 DNA: TGTGCCAGCAGCCCATTCCTGGGAGCTGACAATGAGCAGTTCTTC. It encodes CASSPFLGADNEQFF.

This clone was seen only once. The genes are TRBV19 and TRBJ1-2; TRBD1 is a possible D gene (6 bases). The CDR3 consists of 18 residues. Trimming left V 3 bases short and J 3 bases short, with 23 bases between. Germline V CDR1 and CDR2: LNHDA, SQIVND (reference sequence). The CDR3, as DNA: TGTGCCAGTAGTATTCCCGGGCAGGGGTCAGATTACGACTATGGCTACACCTTC. This encodes CASSIPGQGSDYDYGYTF.

V usage is TRBV9 and J usage is TRBJ1-1, with 10 bases that match TRBD1. V shed 4 bases, J shed 6 bases, and the junction held 3 bases outside the gene matches. Germline CDR1 is SGDLS and CDR2 is YYNGEE. The CDR3 spans 13 residues. The CDR3 region is CASSKGQGPEAFF. The CDR3 coding sequence is TGTGCCAGCAGCAAGGGACAGGGGCCTGAAGCTTTCTTT.

The V and J genes are TRBV15 and TRBJ2-1, with 8 nucleotides matching TRBD2. Germline V CDR1 and CDR2: LNHNV, YYDKDF (reference sequence). After removal of 0 bases from V and 3 bases from J, the junction contained 13 bases not matched to a gene. The CDR3 totals 19 residues. The CDR3 sequence is CATSRDRGSWREDYNEQFF. CDR3 sequence (DNA): TGTGCCACCAGCAGAGATAGGGGATCTTGGCGGGAGGACTACAATGAGCAGTTCTTC.

This clone was counted only a few times. This sequence joins TRBV4-3 and TRBJ2-1; 9 bases fit TRBD2. CDR1 and CDR2 (germline): LGHNA, YSLEER. Unmatched junction bases numbered 12, after V lost 3 bases and J lost 6 bases. The CDR3 has 17 amino acids. CDR3 bases: TGCGCCAGCAGCCAGGAACCGGGGACTAGCATATCCAATGAGCAGTTCTTC. Translating gives CASSQEPGTSISNEQFF.

V is TRBV5-1 and J is TRBJ2-7; 11 bases align to TRBD2. The CDR3 is 17 amino acids. V lost 4 bases and J lost 1; bases outside the gene matches: 10. Germline CDR1 is SGHRS and CDR2 is YFSETQ. The CDR3 DNA reads as TGCGCCAGCAGCGAAGGGACTAGCGGACATGGGTCCTACGAGCAGTACTTC. It yields the protein CASSEGTSGHGSYEQYF.

V is TRBV9 and J is TRBJ2-3; D is uncertain. Germline values: CDR1 SGDLS, CDR2 YYNGEE. CDR3 length equals 15 residues. The ends were cut back, 0 bases at V and 2 bases at J, with 10 bases in the middle. The CDR3 nucleotides are TGTGCCAGCAGCGTAGCTCCAGAAAACACAGATACGCAGTATTTT. It specifies CASSVAPENTDTQYF. The full variable domain, rest sourced from reference TRBV9 and TRBJ2-3, is DSGVTQTPKHLITATGQRVTLRCSPRSGDLSVYWYQQSLDQGLQFLIQYYNGEERAKGNILERFSAQQFPDLHSELNLSSLELGDSALYFCASSVAPENTDTQYFGPGTRLTVL.

This clone came up a few times. The chain recombines TRBV9 with TRBJ2-3; 10 positions match TRBD1. V shed 7 bases, J shed 0 bases, and the junction held 8 bases outside the gene matches. Germline CDR1 and CDR2: SGDLS and YYNGEE. CDR3 length equals 16 residues. The CDR3 reads CASGGDRGTSTDTQYF. The CDR3 DNA sequence: TGTGCCAGCGGGGGGGACAGGGGAACAAGCACAGATACGCAGTATTTT.

V gene TRBV7-8 combines with J gene TRBJ2-3; possibly TRBD1 for D (5 bases). The ends were cut back, 4 bases at V and 2 bases at J, with 13 bases in the middle. Germline lookup yields CDR1 SGHVS and CDR2 FQNEAQ. The CDR3 is made up of 15 amino acids. The CDR3 loop reads CASSSDRLNTDTQYF. The CDR3, as DNA: TGTGCCAGCAGCTCTGACAGACTGAACACAGATACGCAGTATTTT.

In its sample, this clone was seen a few times. The J gene is TRBJ2-7, the V gene TRBV5-6; D may be TRBD1 (6 bases). The germline V gene encodes CDR1 SGHDT and CDR2 YYEEEE. The CDR3 is 13 residues long. Trimming cost V 2 bases and J 4 bases, with 10 bases left between them. This CDR3 is CASSLQGRYEQYF. The CDR3 DNA follows: TGTGCCAGCAGCTTACAGGGTCGGTACGAGCAGTACTTC.

The V call is TRBV7-8, the J call TRBJ2-1; D is perhaps TRBD2 (5 bases). With 2 bases removed from V and 0 bases from J, the gap between germline ends came to 14 bases. Germline V gene data show CDR1 as SGHVS and CDR2 as FQNEAQ. The CDR3 is made up of 17 amino acids. The DNA for the CDR3 is TGTGCCAGCAGCTTAAGAATGGGAGCCAGCTCCTACAATGAGCAGTTCTTC. Amino acid sequence: CASSLRMGASSYNEQFF.

The chain recombines TRBV5-4 with TRBJ1-2; 7 nucleotides match TRBD1. The ends lost 4 bases at V and 2 bases at J; junction bases unmatched: 8. There are 15 residues in the CDR3. The germline gives CDR1 SGHNT, CDR2 YYREEE (reference sequence). CDR3 in amino acids: CASSRDSLTNYGYTF. CDR3 in DNA: TGTGCCAGCAGCCGGGACAGTCTAACAAACTATGGCTACACCTTC.

The chain couples TRBV30 to TRBJ1-1, with D uncertain. The CDR3 sequence is 13 residues long. The V and J ends lost 3 bases and 4 bases respectively, with 12 bases between them. Germline V gene data show CDR1 as GTSNPN and CDR2 as SVGIG (reference sequence). As DNA, the CDR3 is TGTGCCTGGAGGATGTTGGCTCCCACTGAAGCTTTCTTT. Protein sequence: CAWRMLAPTEAFF.

CDR3 region: CASSQDPSGSNTGELFF. The CDR3 coding sequence is TGCGCCAGCAGCCAAGACCCTAGCGGGTCGAACACCGGGGAGCTGTTTTTT. This rearrangement joins TRBV4-3 to TRBJ2-2, with 8 bases matching TRBD2. CDR3 length: 17 amino acids. CDR1 and CDR2 (germline): LGHNA, YSLEER. With V trimmed by 0 bases and J by 0 bases, 3 bases remained unmatched.

The V call is TRBV9, the J call TRBJ2-5; 7 nucleotides align to TRBD2. This CDR3 spans 14 amino acids. CDR1 is SGDLS and CDR2 is YYNGEE in the germline V gene. V gave up 2 bases and J gave up 4 bases; unmatched junction bases: 5. The CDR3 here is CASSVQGGSETQYF. DNA for the CDR3: TGTGCCAGCAGCGTCCAGGGAGGGTCAGAGACCCAGTACTTC. Complete variable domain (other parts from reference TRBV9 and TRBJ2-5): DSGVTQTPKHLITATGQRVTLRCSPRSGDLSVYWYQQSLDQGLQFLIQYYNGEERAKGNILERFSAQQFPDLHSELNLSSLELGDSALYFCASSVQGGSETQYFGPGTRLLVL.